A single sample is the source of the 14 T cell receptor beta chains below, sequenced in a study of blood T cells in healthy people across ages. Sample-barcoded 5' priming and a J-beta primer mix drove a second PCR of about 6 to 11 cycles. Each CDR3 protein is one row after TCRdb ran MiXCR on the 5' RACE reads. The data contain 1.5 million to 2 million distinct CDR3 sequences, 34% of them seen just once; the ten biggest clones take up over 9%. Specimen: blood. These receptors were taken from a woman in her 30s in good health.

There are a few counts of this clonotype. This chain links TRBV29-1 with TRBJ2-7; 10 bases map to TRBD1. The CDR3 is made up of 13 amino acids. The J segment lost 3 bases and the V segment lost 7 bases, leaving 6 bases of the junction unmatched. Looked up from germline, CDR1 is SQVTM and CDR2 is ANQGSEA. CDR3 coding DNA: TGCAGCGCGGGACAGGGGTTCTACTACGAGCAGTACTTC. This codes for CSAGQGFYYEQYF.

The CDR3 loop is CASSSVAGGQYNEQFF. The CDR3 bases are TGTGCCAGCAGCTCTGTAGCGGGAGGGCAATACAATGAGCAGTTCTTC. V gene TRBV11-2 combines with J gene TRBJ2-1; TRBD2 matches at 11 bases. This CDR3 is built from 16 residues. V shed 4 bases and J 4 bases; nucleotides not matched to a gene: 6. Germline CDR1 and CDR2: SGHAT and FQNNGV.

The chain uses TRBV6-5 and TRBJ1-1; D remains unclear. The CDR3 has 13 amino acids. Trimming removed 6 bases from V and 3 bases from J, with 11 bases in between. From germline, CDR1 is MNHEY and CDR2 SVGAGI. For the CDR3, the DNA is TGTGCCAGCAGCTGGGCTACAGACACTGAAGCTTTCTTT. Its translation is CASSWATDTEAFF.

Only a few counts were recorded for this clonotype. The rearrangement joins TRBV20-1 to TRBJ2-4; D unresolved. Looked up from germline, CDR1 is DFQATT and CDR2 is SNEGSKA (reference sequence). The CDR3 consists of 13 residues. Deletions cut 6 bases from V and 0 bases from J, with 9 bases between. Here the CDR3 reads CSAMLLAKNIQYF. The CDR3 region has the DNA TGCAGTGCCATGTTACTAGCCAAAAACATTCAGTACTTC.

This clonotype was detected a few times. The CDR3, as DNA: TGCAGTGCTAGCCCGGGGGGGTACAATGAGCAGTTCTTC. Translated, it gives CSASPGGYNEQFF. The chain joins TRBV20-1 to TRBJ2-1, with 8 positions matching TRBD2. This CDR3 is 13 amino acids long. Per germline, CDR1 DFQATT and CDR2 SNEGSKA (reference sequence). V was pared by 3 bases and J by 4 bases, with 2 bases of the junction left unmatched.

Many counts were recorded for this clonotype. The chain recombines TRBV29-1 with TRBJ2-7, with 8 bases identical to TRBD1. Germline CDR1 reads SQVTM; CDR2 reads ANQGSEA. The ends lost 5 bases at V and 0 bases at J; junction bases unmatched: 3. This CDR3 has 13 residues. The CDR3 reads CSVQDRDSYEQYF. The CDR3 coding sequence is TGCAGCGTTCAGGACAGGGACTCCTACGAGCAGTACTTC.

The table lists this clonotype with a count of one. A much larger clone differs from this one at a single base, so this may be a read error. The V and J genes are TRBV29-1 and TRBJ1-2; no clear D. Germline V gene lookup returns CDR1 SQVTM and CDR2 ANQGSEA. The CDR3 is made up of 12 amino acids. The germline V and J ends were trimmed by 4 bases and 8 bases, with 14 bases remaining between them. The CDR3 reads CSVGIAEGGYTF. CDR3 nucleotide sequence: TGCAGCGTTGGAATAGCCGAAGGGGGCTACACCTTC.

A few counts support this clonotype. This chain connects TRBV7-8 to TRBJ2-1, with D uncertain. The CDR3 consists of 14 residues. Trimming took off 2 bases at V and 5 bases at J, with 10 bases between the two ends. Germline CDR1 SGHVS, CDR2 FQNEAQ. The CDR3 reads CASSLYGQNNEQFF. CDR3 bases: TGTGCCAGCAGCTTATATGGGCAAAACAATGAGCAGTTCTTC.

CDR3 coding DNA: TGCAGTGCTAGGAGTGGCTTGGCGGAGACAGATACGCAGTATTTT. This encodes CSARSGLAETDTQYF. The genes are TRBV20-1 and TRBJ2-3, with D unresolved. This CDR3 spans 15 amino acids. With 3 bases removed from V and 3 bases from J, the gap between germline ends came to 16 bases. Per germline, CDR1 DFQATT and CDR2 SNEGSKA (reference sequence).

The genes are TRBV7-9 and TRBJ2-1, with 8 bases matching TRBD2. J lost 7 bases, V lost 8 bases, and 13 bases had no gene match. This CDR3 contains 15 residues. Germline CDR1 reads SEHNR; CDR2 reads FQNEAQ (reference sequence). The CDR3 DNA follows: TGTGCCAGCTGTAGAGGGGCGGGAGGAAGTAATGAGCAGTTCTTC. This codes for CASCRGAGGSNEQFF. The whole variable domain, remainder taken from reference TRBV7-9 and TRBJ2-1, is DTGVSQNPRHKITKRGQNVTFRCDPISEHNRLYWYRQTLGQGPEFLTYFQNEAQLEKSRLLSDRFSAERPKGSFSTLEIQRTEQGDSAMYLCASCRGAGGSNEQFFGPGTRLTVL.

As concerns this clonotype: Just one base apart from a much larger clone, this may be a read error. The V and J genes are TRBV9 and TRBJ2-1; the D call may be TRBD1 or TRBD2 (7 bases each). Trimming left V 3 bases short and J 3 bases short, with 16 bases between. The CDR3 covers 16 residues. Germline-derived CDR1 and CDR2 are SGDLS and YYNGEE. The CDR3 coding sequence is TGTGCCAGCAGCGAGCAGGGGGGGGGCCGCTACAATGAGCAGTTCTTC. Amino acid sequence: CASSEQGGGRYNEQFF.

The chain is built from TRBV6-1 and TRBJ2-5; TRBD2 agrees at 11 bases. V shed 1 base and J 2 bases; nucleotides not matched to a gene: 9. Germline V gene sequence: CDR1 MNHNS, CDR2 SASEGT. CDR3 size: 18 residues. The chain's CDR3 is CASSEEVAGGLNQETQYF. CDR3 in DNA: TGTGCCAGCAGTGAAGAAGTAGCGGGGGGGCTCAATCAAGAGACCCAGTACTTC.

This clonotype was counted only a few times. The genes are TRBV15 and TRBJ1-1, with D unresolved. Germline-derived CDR1 and CDR2 are LNHNV and YYDKDF (reference sequence). The CDR3 totals 15 residues. V lost 1 base, J lost 2 bases, and 11 bases lay in between. Here the CDR3 reads CATSRAGRGNTEAFF. The DNA of the CDR3 is TGTGCCACCAGCAGAGCGGGTCGGGGAAACACTGAAGCTTTCTTT.

This clonotype was counted between two and nine times. V usage is TRBV5-1 and J usage is TRBJ2-1; 11 nucleotides line up with TRBD2. CDR1 and CDR2 from the germline V gene are SGHRS and YFSETQ. J was trimmed by 8 bases and V by 4 bases; bases with no gene match: 8. The CDR3 runs to 15 residues. CDR3: CASSLTSGVSDEQFF. Here the CDR3 DNA reads TGCGCCAGCAGCCTGACTAGCGGGGTTAGCGATGAGCAGTTCTTC.